This TCR beta chain was identified during a study of T cells after yellow fever vaccination. Deletions cut 5 bases from V and 11 bases from J, with 15 bases between. This CDR3 has 12 amino acids. Germline V CDR1 and CDR2: PRHDT, FYEKMQ (reference sequence). A word on this clonotype: Its antigen remains unidentified.

Study observations and caveats: Abundant bulk-derived clonotypes could contaminate FACS-sorted repertoires. Re-detected after boosting: most primary clones, 96% of CD4 and about 85% of CD8. Relatively few clonotypes were ones that appeared in both CD4 and CD8 compartments.

A single record per CDR3 protein comes from TCRdb applying MiXCR to the 5' RACE reads. The repertoire has approximately 550,000 distinct CDR3 sequences, roughly a fifth of them found once; the top ten carry roughly 13%. This sequence was found in a man aged 25 to 40 who received the YFV17D yellow fever vaccine. J is TRBJ1-1 and V is TRBV13; D is uncertain. The input for sequencing was PBMCs, taken 15 days after the yellow fever booster vaccination. The CDR3 spells CASSPGRLLAFF. CDR3 sequence (DNA): TGTGCCAGCAGCCCGGGGAGACTCCTGGCTTTCTTT.